A single sample gave rise to the 26 T cell receptor beta chains below, sequenced in a study of T cell responses to AZD1222 COVID-19 vaccine (TCRdb year 2021). Library creation used the immunoSEQ multiplex PCR assay. This is the immuneACCESS table as TCRdb keeps it, with only in-frame sequences that have V and J called. A part of the clones is gone; compared with another copy, unresolved V genes explain less than half, and the rest is unexplained. The sample table contains 99,000 or so clones; only one count was recorded for about 93% of them. Around 5% of the sample comes from the top ten. Read against the paper, the sample's time point label means: baseline before first vaccination. The source material was peripheral blood, sampled on day 0 of AZD1222 vaccination. The receptors derive from an adult in good health.

This clone was seen only once. This chain uses TRBV5-6 with TRBJ1-1; possibly TRBD1 for D (6 bases). Germline CDR1 SGHDT, CDR2 YYEEEE. CDR3 length equals 16 residues. The V and J ends lost 4 bases and 10 bases respectively, with 26 bases between them. CDR3 residues: CASSLTRTAGEDGAFF. The CDR3 DNA is TGTGCCAGCAGCCTGACGAGGACAGCAGGGGAAGATGGAGCTTTCTTT. Filled out from reference TRBV5-6 and TRBJ1-1, the complete variable domain reads DAGVTQSPTHLIKTRGQQVTLRCSPKSGHDTVSWYQQALGQGPQFIFQYYEEEERQRGNFPDRFSGHQFPNYSSELNVNALLLGDSALYLCASSLTRTAGEDGAFFGQGTRLTVV.

This clone was recorded once. The rearrangement joins TRBV24-1 to TRBJ2-3; TRBD2 agrees at 8 bases. The J segment lost 2 bases and the V segment lost 3 bases, leaving 9 bases of the junction unmatched. CDR1 is KGHDR, CDR2 SFDVKD, per germline. The CDR3 consists of 17 residues. CDR3 DNA: TGTGCCACCAGTGATCCGCGGGGGGTCTCTATCACAGATACGCAGTATTTT. Protein: CATSDPRGVSITDTQYF.

This rearrangement joins TRBV15 to TRBJ2-6; D remains unclear. CDR3 length equals 15 residues. Germline values: CDR1 LNHNV, CDR2 YYDKDF (reference sequence). Trimming took 1 base from V and 0 from J, leaving 4 bases between them. CDR3 residues: CATSRVSSGANVLTF. CDR3 DNA: TGTGCCACCAGCAGAGTTTCCTCTGGGGCCAACGTCCTGACTTTC.

The chain is built from TRBV4-1 and TRBJ1-3; D remains unclear. The CDR3 runs to 18 residues. Germline V lookup: CDR1 MGHRA, CDR2 YSYEKL. V lost 0 bases and J 0 bases, leaving 15 bases between the germline ends. The CDR3 DNA sequence: TGCGCCAGCAGCCAAGAGGACGTGGCACCTTTCTCTGGAAACACCATATATTTT. It codes for CASSQEDVAPFSGNTIYF.

The chain combines TRBV11-2 with TRBJ2-7; 10 bases are a match to TRBD1. CDR3 length: 14 residues. Germline values: CDR1 SGHAT, CDR2 FQNNGV. V lost 3 bases to trimming and J lost 2 bases; unmatched junction nucleotides: 1. The CDR3 is CASSFGTGAYEQYF. CDR3 DNA: TGTGCCAGCAGCTTCGGGACAGGGGCCTACGAGCAGTACTTC.

This clone occurred once. The chain carries TRBV29-1 and TRBJ2-3; TRBD1 is a possible D gene (6 bases). The ends were cut back, 7 bases at V and 0 bases at J, with 14 bases in the middle. The CDR3 has 14 residues. CDR1 SQVTM and CDR2 ANQGSEA come from the germline V gene. CDR3 sequence: CSARDTSSTDTQYF. The CDR3 coding sequence is TGCAGCGCCCGGGACACCTCTAGCACAGATACGCAGTATTTT.

The chain recombines TRBV5-5 with TRBJ1-6, with D unclear. With 4 bases removed from V and 6 bases from J, the gap between germline ends came to 17 bases. CDR1 and CDR2 (germline): SGHKS, YYEKEE (reference sequence). This CDR3 contains 16 residues. In DNA form, the CDR3 reads TGTGCCAGCAGCGCCTACAGAAGAACTTTTAATTCACCCCTCCACTTT. This sequence encodes CASSAYRRTFNSPLHF.

This clone ranks as medium-sized. This chain connects TRBV7-9 to TRBJ1-2; D gene ambiguous. V dropped 1 base and J dropped 0 bases, with 9 bases sitting between them. Per the germline V gene, CDR1 is SEHNR and CDR2 is FQNEAQ (reference sequence). CDR3 size: 15 residues. The CDR3 sequence: CASSLVGVSNYGYTF. CDR3 nucleotides: TGTGCCAGCAGCTTAGTTGGAGTTTCTAACTATGGCTACACCTTC.

The chain combines TRBV10-2 with TRBJ2-7, with 9 bases matching TRBD2. Germline V gives CDR1 WSHSY, CDR2 SAAADI. The junction had 14 bases not matched to a gene; V was cut back by 11 bases and J by 6 bases. CDR3 length: 14 amino acids. The CDR3 DNA sequence: TGCGCCGCAAAGCCGGGACTAGCTTCGCCCGAGCAGTACTTC. This encodes CAAKPGLASPEQYF.

V is TRBV30 and J is TRBJ2-1, with D possibly matching TRBD1 (6 bases). CDR1 GTSNPN and CDR2 SVGIG come from the germline V gene (reference sequence). Trimming removed 1 base from V and 0 bases from J, with 16 bases in between. The CDR3 is 17 residues long. The CDR3 coding sequence is TGTGCCTGGAGTGGGGCGCAGGGACAAAACTCCTACAATGAGCAGTTCTTC. Protein product: CAWSGAQGQNSYNEQFF.

The gene calls are TRBV20-1 and TRBJ2-5; TRBD2 agrees at 9 bases. The V gene end was trimmed by 3 bases and the J gene end by 5 bases; junction bases not matched to a gene: 10. Germline V CDR1 and CDR2: DFQATT, SNEGSKA (reference sequence). The CDR3 is 15 residues long. Written as DNA, the CDR3 is TGCAGTGCTAGTTTGTTAGCGGGAGCCAGGGAGACCCAGTACTTC. Residues: CSASLLAGARETQYF.

J is TRBJ1-6 and V is TRBV28; D is undetermined. Germline V gives CDR1 MDHEN, CDR2 SYDVKM. The CDR3 extends over 17 amino acids. The V and J ends lost 6 bases and 6 bases respectively, with 21 bases between them. The CDR3 DNA reads as TGTGCCAGCAGCCAACATCTTACCGGACGGCGTAATTCACCCCTCCACTTT. Its protein is CASSQHLTGRRNSPLHF.

This clone was seen a single time. The chain joins TRBV10-3 to TRBJ2-5, with 7 bases matching TRBD1. CDR1 is ENHRY and CDR2 is SYGVKD in the germline V gene. The CDR3 extends over 12 amino acids. Trimming removed 8 bases from V and 5 bases from J; junction bases left unmatched: 5. The CDR3 DNA reads TGTGCCATCGGACAGGACCCGGAGACCCAGTACTTC. This sequence encodes CAIGQDPETQYF.

Notes on this clone: A read error may produce the germline difference seen at one junction end. J is TRBJ2-1 and V is TRBV29-1, with TRBD2 matching 8 bases. The germline V gene encodes CDR1 SQVTM and CDR2 ANQGSEA. This CDR3 is 14 amino acids long. The CDR3 reads CSVEIQIGLAGFVF. DNA for the CDR3: TGCAGCGTTGAAATCCAAATCGGATTAGCGGGATTTGTCTTC.

V is TRBV5-4 and J is TRBJ1-4, with D possibly being TRBD1 (6 bases). The germline V gene encodes CDR1 SGHNT and CDR2 YYREEE (reference sequence). The CDR3 length is 15 residues. V lost 4 bases and J lost 0, with 10 bases in between. Written as DNA, the CDR3 is TGTGCCAGCAGCGCGGACAGAGCAACTAATGAAAAACTGTTTTTT. Translating gives CASSADRATNEKLFF.

For this clone: The same CDR3 also results from other DNA sequences found in this sample. The chain combines TRBV18 with TRBJ2-1; no reliable D call. This CDR3 is 15 amino acids long. Germline V gene sequence: CDR1 KGHSH, CDR2 LQKENI. The V end was cut by 2 bases, the J end by 0 bases, with 8 bases between. The CDR3 region is CASSPTRSSYNEQFF. Written as DNA, the CDR3 is TGTGCCAGCTCACCAACACGGAGCTCCTACAATGAGCAGTTCTTC. Full variable domain (remainder filled in from reference TRBV18 and TRBJ2-1): NAGVMQNPRHLVRRRGQEARLRCSPMKGHSHVYWYRQLPEEGLKFMVYLQKENIIDESGMPKERFSAEFPKEGPSILRIQQVVRGDSAAYFCASSPTRSSYNEQFFGPGTRLTVL.

This clone was observed once. The DNA for the CDR3 is TGTGCCAGCATTCCTACGGGTAGGCACCAAGAGACCCAGTACTTC. Its protein is CASIPTGRHQETQYF. The chain combines TRBV28 with TRBJ2-5; D call uncertain. The CDR3 runs to 15 residues. Between the trimmed V and J ends, which lost 7 bases and 0 bases, there was a span of 15 bases. Germline CDR1 MDHEN, CDR2 SYDVKM.

The DNA for the CDR3 is TGTGCCAGCAGCCCGTCTTATCGTCGCACAGATACGCAGTATTTT. This codes for CASSPSYRRTDTQYF. The gene calls are TRBV7-2 and TRBJ2-3; D remains unclear. Germline V gene lookup returns CDR1 SGHTA and CDR2 FQGNSA. The V and J ends lost 5 bases and 1 base respectively, with 13 bases between them. The CDR3 extends over 15 amino acids.

The chain carries TRBV19 and TRBJ1-2, with no clear D. The CDR3 has 15 residues. Looked up from germline, CDR1 is LNHDA and CDR2 is SQIVND (reference sequence). Trimming took off 2 bases at V and 4 bases at J, with 14 bases between the two ends. CDR3 sequence: CASSISAVGGYGYTF. CDR3 in DNA: TGTGCCAGTAGTATATCCGCCGTAGGAGGCTATGGCTACACCTTC.

The gene calls are TRBV9 and TRBJ1-4; 7 positions match TRBD1. Per the germline V gene, CDR1 is SGDLS and CDR2 is YYNGEE. The CDR3 has 15 residues. V lost 0 bases and J lost 7; bases outside the gene matches: 6. The CDR3 here is CASSVGDRVGEKLFF. The CDR3 nucleotides read TGTGCCAGCAGCGTAGGTGACAGGGTTGGTGAAAAACTGTTTTTT.

J is TRBJ2-2 and V is TRBV5-4; D is ambiguous. Germline lookup yields CDR1 SGHNT and CDR2 YYREEE (reference sequence). The CDR3 is made up of 12 amino acids. Deletions cut 2 bases from V and 7 bases from J, with 6 bases between. The CDR3: CASSFRVGELFF. For the CDR3, the DNA is TGTGCCAGCAGCTTTAGAGTCGGGGAGCTGTTTTTT.

The chain employs TRBV5-4 and TRBJ2-1, with D maybe TRBD1 (6 bases). The CDR3 loop spans 14 amino acids. Germline V lookup: CDR1 SGHNT, CDR2 YYREEE (reference sequence). Trimming cost V 3 bases and J 8 bases, with 15 bases left between them. The CDR3 loop reads CASSSRTQGYEQFF. CDR3 bases: TGTGCCAGCAGCTCTCGGACACAGGGCTATGAGCAGTTCTTC.

The chain recombines TRBV5-1 with TRBJ2-7; 11 bases are a match to TRBD2. The junction had 11 bases not matched to a gene; V was cut back by 0 bases and J by 0 bases. CDR1 is SGHRS and CDR2 is YFSETQ in the germline V gene. The CDR3 runs to 19 residues. The CDR3 DNA sequence: TGCGCCAGCAGCTTGGTGGCCCTGACTAGCGGGACGATCTCCTACGAGCAGTACTTC. Protein sequence: CASSLVALTSGTISYEQYF.

The chain joins TRBV20-1 to TRBJ2-1; D perhaps matches TRBD2 (5 bases). V lost 3 bases and J lost 0, with 12 bases in between. The CDR3 runs to 15 residues. The germline gives CDR1 DFQATT, CDR2 SNEGSKA (reference sequence). The CDR3 sequence: CSASRAGLSYNEQFF. The DNA for the CDR3 is TGCAGTGCTAGTAGGGCGGGCCTCTCCTACAATGAGCAGTTCTTC.

This chain connects TRBV7-2 to TRBJ2-7; maybe TRBD2 (5 bases). Germline values: CDR1 SGHTA, CDR2 FQGNSA. The V end lost 2 bases, the J end lost 6 bases, and 8 bases lay between the germline ends. CDR3 length: 12 residues. CDR3 residues: CASSLFAGEQYF. CDR3 DNA sequence: TGTGCCAGCAGCTTATTCGCGGGCGAGCAGTACTTC.

The CDR3 nucleotides read TGCAGCGTCCGGACAGGGGCCTTCACAGATACGCAGTATTTT. The encoded protein is CSVRTGAFTDTQYF. V and J are TRBV29-1 and TRBJ2-3; 9 bases match TRBD1. Germline lookup yields CDR1 SQVTM and CDR2 ANQGSEA. V lost 6 bases and J lost 2; bases outside the gene matches: 6. The CDR3 has 14 amino acids.